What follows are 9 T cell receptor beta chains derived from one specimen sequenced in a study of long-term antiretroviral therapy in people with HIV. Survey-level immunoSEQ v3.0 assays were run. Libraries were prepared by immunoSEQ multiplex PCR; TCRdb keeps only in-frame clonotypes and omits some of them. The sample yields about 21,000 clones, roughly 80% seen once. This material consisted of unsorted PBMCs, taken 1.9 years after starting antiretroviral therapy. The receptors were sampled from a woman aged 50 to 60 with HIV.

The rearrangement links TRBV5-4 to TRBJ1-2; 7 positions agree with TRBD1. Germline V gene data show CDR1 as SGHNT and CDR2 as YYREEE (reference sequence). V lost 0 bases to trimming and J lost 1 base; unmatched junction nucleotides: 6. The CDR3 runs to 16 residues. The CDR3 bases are TGTGCCAGCAGCTTGGATCGGGACAGTTATAACTATGGCTACACCTTC. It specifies CASSLDRDSYNYGYTF.

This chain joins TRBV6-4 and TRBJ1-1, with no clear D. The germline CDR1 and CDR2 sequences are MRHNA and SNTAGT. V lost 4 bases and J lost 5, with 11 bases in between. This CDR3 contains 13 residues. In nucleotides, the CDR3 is TGTGCCAGCAGTGTCCGACTGGGTACTGAAGCTTTCTTT. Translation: CASSVRLGTEAFF.

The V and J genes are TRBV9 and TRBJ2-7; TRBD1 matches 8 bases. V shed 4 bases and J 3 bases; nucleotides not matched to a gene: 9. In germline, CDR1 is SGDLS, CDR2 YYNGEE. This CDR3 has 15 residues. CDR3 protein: CASSPPGTGGYEQYF. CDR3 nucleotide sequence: TGTGCCAGCAGCCCACCCGGGACAGGTGGCTACGAGCAGTACTTC.

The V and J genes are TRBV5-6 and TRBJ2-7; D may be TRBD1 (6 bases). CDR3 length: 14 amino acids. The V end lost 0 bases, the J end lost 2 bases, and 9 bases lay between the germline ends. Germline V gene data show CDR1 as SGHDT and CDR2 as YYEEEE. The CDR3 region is CASSLGQAPYEQYF. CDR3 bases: TGTGCCAGCAGCTTGGGACAGGCCCCCTACGAGCAGTACTTC.

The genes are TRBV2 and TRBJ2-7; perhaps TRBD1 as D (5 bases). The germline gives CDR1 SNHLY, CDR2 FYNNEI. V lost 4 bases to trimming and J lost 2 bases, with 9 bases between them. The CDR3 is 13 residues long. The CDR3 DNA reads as TGTGCCAGCAGTGTGGGGCAGCCCTACGAGCAGTACTTC. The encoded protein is CASSVGQPYEQYF.

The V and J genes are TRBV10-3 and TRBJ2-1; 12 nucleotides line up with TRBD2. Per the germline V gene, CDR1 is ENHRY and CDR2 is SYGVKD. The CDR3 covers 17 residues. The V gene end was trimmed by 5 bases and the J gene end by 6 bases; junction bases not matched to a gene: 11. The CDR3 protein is CAISRASGGAQVNEQFF. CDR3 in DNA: TGTGCCATCAGTAGGGCTAGCGGGGGGGCTCAGGTCAATGAGCAGTTCTTC.

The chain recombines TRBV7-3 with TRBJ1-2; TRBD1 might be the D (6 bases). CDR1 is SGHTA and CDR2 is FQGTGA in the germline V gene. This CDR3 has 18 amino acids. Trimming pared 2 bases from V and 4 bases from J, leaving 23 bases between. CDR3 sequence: CASSLWGAQGPSTYGYTF. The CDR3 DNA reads TGTGCCAGCAGCTTATGGGGGGCCCAGGGCCCCTCCACCTATGGCTACACCTTC. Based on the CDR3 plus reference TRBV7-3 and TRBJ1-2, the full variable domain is GAGVSQTPSNKVTEKGKYVELRCDPISGHTALYWYRQSLGQGPEFLIYFQGTGAADDSGLPNDRFFAVRPEGSVSTLKIQRTERGDSAVYLCASSLWGAQGPSTYGYTFGSGTRLTVV.

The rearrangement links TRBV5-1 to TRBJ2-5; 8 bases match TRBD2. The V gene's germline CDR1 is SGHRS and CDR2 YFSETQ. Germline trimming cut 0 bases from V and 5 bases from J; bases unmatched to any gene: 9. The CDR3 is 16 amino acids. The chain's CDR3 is CASSLAAAGGHETQYF. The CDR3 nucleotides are TGCGCCAGCAGCTTGGCGGCGGCGGGGGGACACGAGACCCAGTACTTC.

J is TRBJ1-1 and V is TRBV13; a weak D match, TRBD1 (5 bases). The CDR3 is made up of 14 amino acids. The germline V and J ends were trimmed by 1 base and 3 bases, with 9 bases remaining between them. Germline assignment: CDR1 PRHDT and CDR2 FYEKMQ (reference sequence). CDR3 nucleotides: TGTGCCAGCAGCTTAGAGCCCAGGGACACTGAAGCTTTCTTT. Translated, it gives CASSLEPRDTEAFF. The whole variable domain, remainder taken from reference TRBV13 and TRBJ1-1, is AAGVIQSPRHLIKEKRETATLKCYPIPRHDTVYWYQQGPGQDPQFLISFYEKMQSDKGSIPDRFSAQQFSDYHSELNMSSLELGDSALYFCASSLEPRDTEAFFGQGTRLTVV.